Shown below are 15 T cell receptor beta chains from a single sample sequenced in a study of cytomegalovirus exposure and HLA in healthy donors. Use of 60 Vbeta and 13 Jbeta primers characterized the PCR. The assay was immunoSEQ multiplex PCR, and TCRdb's table has in-frame clones only and misses some. The sample gives nearly 110,000 clones, about two thirds of which show up once; roughly 0.79% is in the top ten. Material: PBMCs. The source is a boy younger than 18 in good health and CMV-seronegative.

V is TRBV6-5 and J is TRBJ2-3, with D perhaps TRBD1 (6 bases). CDR3 size: 15 residues. CDR1 is MNHEY, CDR2 SVGAGI, per germline. Trimming took 1 base from V and 1 from J, leaving 9 bases between them. CDR3 loop: CASSYYRAGTDTQYF. The CDR3 DNA reads as TGTGCCAGCAGTTACTACAGGGCCGGCACAGATACGCAGTATTTT.

The sample holds a few counts of this clone. The chain couples TRBV9 to TRBJ1-4; TRBD1 agrees at 9 bases. Germline CDR1 SGDLS, CDR2 YYNGEE. The CDR3 is made up of 16 amino acids. J was trimmed by 7 bases and V by 4 bases; bases with no gene match: 11. The CDR3: CASSTPTGGTGEKLFF. The DNA of the CDR3 is TGTGCCAGCAGCACTCCGACAGGGGGAACGGGTGAAAAACTGTTTTTT.

This sequence joins TRBV2 and TRBJ1-5; D not resolved. The CDR3 sequence is 16 residues long. Per germline, CDR1 SNHLY and CDR2 FYNNEI. V lost 3 bases and J 4 bases, leaving 16 bases between the germline ends. The CDR3 spells CASSDPRSYRNQPQHF. The CDR3, as DNA: TGTGCCAGCAGTGACCCTAGGAGCTACCGAAATCAGCCCCAGCATTTT.

This sequence joins TRBV2 and TRBJ1-5; D may be TRBD1 (5 bases). The CDR3 has 14 residues. V gave up 5 bases and J gave up 0 bases, with 8 bases separating them. CDR1 and CDR2 from the germline V gene are SNHLY and FYNNEI. The CDR3 DNA is TGTGCCAGCAGTCCGGGACTTAGCAATCAGCCCCAGCATTTT. Amino acids: CASSPGLSNQPQHF.

The chain uses TRBV5-1 and TRBJ2-7; 11 nucleotides match TRBD1. V gave up 4 bases and J gave up 6 bases; unmatched junction bases: 9. The germline V gene encodes CDR1 SGHRS and CDR2 YFSETQ. The CDR3 sequence is 15 residues long. The CDR3 here is CASSLRDRGSLEQYF. CDR3 in DNA: TGCGCCAGCAGCCTCCGGGACAGGGGGAGCCTCGAGCAGTACTTC.

The CDR3 spells CASSSGLPGANVLTF. The CDR3 nucleotides are TGTGCCAGCAGCTCCGGACTGCCTGGGGCCAACGTCCTGACTTTC. The chain is built from TRBV7-3 and TRBJ2-6, with D perhaps TRBD2 (5 bases). Germline CDR1 reads SGHTA; CDR2 reads FQGTGA. The CDR3 loop spans 15 amino acids. The V end lost 4 bases, the J end lost 2 bases, and 9 bases lay between the germline ends.

The rearrangement links TRBV5-1 to TRBJ1-1; 9 nucleotides match TRBD1. Germline values: CDR1 SGHRS, CDR2 YFSETQ. V shed 4 bases and J 0 bases; nucleotides not matched to a gene: 4. This CDR3 contains 15 residues. The CDR3 reads CASSPTGGMNTEAFF. In DNA form, the CDR3 reads TGCGCCAGCAGCCCTACAGGGGGCATGAACACTGAAGCTTTCTTT.

This clone was found once. This chain connects TRBV7-6 to TRBJ1-2, with D perhaps TRBD1 (6 bases). Trimming stripped 2 bases from V and 8 bases from J, with 15 bases between. This CDR3 contains 14 residues. Germline CDR1 and CDR2: SGHVS and FNYEAQ. This chain's CDR3 is CASSLKEGGGGYTF. CDR3 DNA: TGTGCCAGCAGCTTAAAAGAAGGGGGTGGGGGCTACACCTTC.

The rearrangement links TRBV2 to TRBJ2-7; 7 nucleotides agree with TRBD1. The junction had 9 bases not matched to a gene; V was cut back by 5 bases and J by 2 bases. Germline values: CDR1 SNHLY, CDR2 FYNNEI. The CDR3 covers 15 residues. The CDR3 DNA follows: TGTGCCAGCAGTCGAGACAGGGAGAGAACCTACGAGCAGTACTTC. The encoded protein is CASSRDRERTYEQYF.

The chain couples TRBV7-9 to TRBJ2-1; D is perhaps TRBD1 (6 bases). The V end was cut by 1 base, the J end by 8 bases, with 12 bases between. The germline CDR1 and CDR2 sequences are SEHNR and FQNEAQ (reference sequence). The CDR3 spans 14 residues. The CDR3 region has the DNA TGTGCCAGCAGCTTAGAACCTCCAGGGGATGAGCAGTTCTTC. It yields the protein CASSLEPPGDEQFF.

This clone was recorded once. V and J are TRBV28 and TRBJ2-1; 7 bases are shared with TRBD1. The germline gives CDR1 MDHEN, CDR2 SYDVKM. V trimming: 4 bases; J trimming: 0 bases; junction bases outside the gene matches: 6. This CDR3 has 16 amino acids. In nucleotides, the CDR3 is TGTGCCAGCAGTTCCTACAGGGGACGCTCCTACAATGAGCAGTTCTTC. Amino acids: CASSSYRGRSYNEQFF.

This chain connects TRBV7-3 to TRBJ2-5, with D possibly being TRBD2 (5 bases). The CDR3 loop spans 15 amino acids. Germline loops: CDR1 SGHTA, CDR2 FQGTGA. V was cut by 8 bases and J by 1 base, with 17 bases left in between. In DNA form, the CDR3 reads TGTGCCAGCTCCACCGGCCTCGGGATCCAAGAGACCCAGTACTTC. This translates into CASSTGLGIQETQYF.

This chain connects TRBV2 to TRBJ1-5, with TRBD1 identical over 7 bases. Per the germline V gene, CDR1 is SNHLY and CDR2 is FYNNEI. The CDR3 spans 14 residues. V was clipped by 7 bases and J by 2 bases; unmatched bases: 5. CDR3 coding DNA: TGTGCCAGCACGGCTGACAGGGGCAATCAGCCCCAGCATTTT. Translated, it gives CASTADRGNQPQHF.

This clone showed up just a few times. The chain employs TRBV6-5 and TRBJ1-5, with TRBD1 as a possible D gene (5 bases). From germline, CDR1 is MNHEY and CDR2 SVGAGI. This CDR3 spans 14 amino acids. Trimming took 5 bases from V and 4 from J, leaving 12 bases between them. CDR3 sequence reads: CASSPTRVNQPQHF. Here the CDR3 DNA reads TGTGCCAGCAGTCCCACCAGGGTTAATCAGCCCCAGCATTTT.

V and J are TRBV28 and TRBJ1-5, with 10 nucleotides matching TRBD1. Losses at the gene ends were 6 bases for V and 6 bases for J; bases not matched to a gene: 11. CDR3 length: 16 residues. The germline gives CDR1 MDHEN, CDR2 SYDVKM. The CDR3 is CASSPTGQGEVQPQHF. The CDR3 DNA is TGTGCCAGCAGCCCTACAGGACAGGGGGAGGTTCAGCCCCAGCATTTT.